A selection of T cell receptor beta chains follows, all from one sample in a study of blood T cell repertoires in COVID-19. The data were produced by immunoSEQ multiplex PCR, yet TCRdb's version contains in-frame clones alone and is incomplete. The top ten clones hold more than 10% of a sample with over 200,000 clones, 87% of them seen once. Sequenced input: peripheral blood. These receptors were taken from a woman aged 18-29 years who had recovered from COVID-19. The CDR3 runs from the conserved cysteine through the conserved F or W. A D gene is named only where the DNA matches it firmly. For some rows the clone size is stated as once, few or many, or as a class when expanded; others skip it.

clone_size d_call j_call v_call cdr3_aa cdr3_nt
- TRBD1 TRBJ2-1 TRBV9 CASSAKSRQGFNEQFF TGTGCCAGCAGCGCGAAATCCCGACAGGGGTTCAATGAGCAGTTCTTC
- - TRBJ2-3 TRBV7-2 CASSLGLEADTQYF TGTGCCAGCAGCTTAGGTCTAGAAGCAGATACGCAGTATTTT
- - TRBJ2-7 TRBV29-1 CSVEDWGGHDYEQYF TGCAGCGTTGAAGATTGGGGGGGACATGACTACGAGCAGTACTTC
- TRBD1 TRBJ1-2 TRBV10-1 CASSRDRGFGYTF TGCGCCAGCAGTAGGGACAGGGGTTTCGGCTACACCTTC
- TRBD1 TRBJ2-2 TRBV7-2 CASSWDRSPGELFF TGTGCCAGCAGCTGGGACAGGTCGCCCGGGGAGCTGTTTTTT
- - TRBJ1-5 TRBV7-9 CASSLDNQGASSNQPQHF TGTGCCAGCAGCTTAGATAACCAAGGGGCGTCTAGCAATCAGCCCCAGCATTTT
- TRBD1 TRBJ1-1 TRBV5-1 CASSWGQGNTEAFF TGCGCCAGCAGCTGGGGACAGGGAAACACTGAAGCTTTCTTT
- - TRBJ1-1 TRBV6-5 CASSFGGTEAFF TGTGCCAGCAGTTTCGGGGGCACTGAAGCTTTCTTT
- TRBD2 TRBJ2-4 TRBV4-2 CASSQDPPSGRQNIQYF TGTGCCAGCAGCCAAGATCCTCCTAGCGGGAGACAGAACATTCAGTACTTC
few TRBD2 TRBJ2-3 TRBV6-4 CASSETGGPDTQYF TGTGCCAGCAGTGAAACGGGAGGTCCAGATACGCAGTATTTT
- - TRBJ1-3 TRBV18 CASSPQGPSGNTIYF TGTGCCAGCTCACCTCAGGGGCCTTCTGGAAACACCATATATTTT
- - TRBJ1-5 TRBV20-1 CSASTGNQPQHF TGCAGTGCTAGTACAGGGAATCAGCCCCAGCATTTT
- TRBD1 TRBJ2-1 TRBV7-9 CASSLLGTGSYNEQFF TGTGCCAGCAGCTTACTCGGGACAGGGTCCTACAATGAGCAGTTCTTC
medium-sized TRBD2 TRBJ2-7 TRBV7-9 CASSLVLAGVGEQYF TGTGCCAGCAGCTTAGTCCTAGCGGGAGTGGGCGAGCAGTACTTC
- - TRBJ2-1 TRBV6-5 CASGGAGSYNEQFF TGTGCCAGCGGGGGGGCCGGATCCTACAATGAGCAGTTCTTC
- TRBD1 TRBJ1-1 TRBV11-3 CASSFRGLTEAFF TGTGCCAGCAGCTTCAGGGGGCTCACTGAAGCTTTCTTT
- - TRBJ2-5 TRBV6-5 CASSLLAVEETQYF TGTGCCAGCAGCTTATTAGCGGTGGAAGAGACCCAGTACTTC
few - TRBJ1-5 TRBV25-1 CASSLGASNQPQHF TGTGCCAGCAGTTTGGGGGCGAGCAATCAGCCCCAGCATTTT
- TRBD2 TRBJ2-5 TRBV19 CATPRGREGQETQYF TGTGCCACCCCCCGGGGGCGGGAGGGCCAAGAGACCCAGTACTTC
- - TRBJ1-2 TRBV30 CAWARDRNYGYTF TGTGCCTGGGCAAGAGACAGGAACTATGGCTACACCTTC
- - TRBJ1-5 TRBV9 CASSVGSGVNQPQHF TGTGCCAGCAGCGTAGGGTCAGGCGTCAATCAGCCCCAGCATTTT
- - TRBJ1-2 TRBV28 CASSGAGENYGYTF TGTGCCAGCAGTGGGGCGGGGGAGAACTATGGCTACACCTTC
once TRBD2 TRBJ2-5 TRBV14 CASSPSGRETQYF TGTGCCAGCAGCCCTAGCGGGAGGGAGACCCAGTACTTC
- - TRBJ2-2 TRBV19 CASRPRTVNTGELFF TGTGCCAGTAGACCTAGGACAGTTAACACCGGGGAGCTGTTTTTT
- - TRBJ2-3 TRBV2 CASTTRGAGTDTQYF TGTGCCAGCACCACCCGGGGGGCTGGCACAGATACGCAGTATTTT
once TRBD1 TRBJ1-2 TRBV24-1 CATSARDSGGYTF TGTGCCACCAGTGCCCGGGACAGCGGAGGCTACACCTTC
- - TRBJ1-1 TRBV12-3/TRBV12-4 CASSRNRELEAFF TGTGCCAGCAGCAGAAACAGGGAACTTGAAGCTTTCTTT
- - TRBJ2-3 TRBV7-2 CASSLGAPPDTQYF TGTGCCAGCAGCTTAGGGGCTCCACCAGATACGCAGTATTTT
- TRBD2 TRBJ2-7 TRBV6-5 CASRGLARDYEQYF TGTGCCAGCAGAGGACTAGCGCGTGACTACGAGCAGTACTTC
- - TRBJ1-1 TRBV5-6 CASSLGSGAWNTEAFF TGTGCCAGCAGCTTGGGATCAGGGGCGTGGAACACTGAAGCTTTCTTT
- - TRBJ2-5 TRBV5-1 CASKWRETQYF TGCGCCAGCAAGTGGCGGGAGACCCAGTACTTC
- - TRBJ2-2 TRBV7-3 CASSPPGNTGELFF TGTGCCAGCAGCCCCCCGGGAAACACCGGGGAGCTGTTTTTT
- - TRBJ2-3 TRBV7-2 CASSFRTGDTQYF TGTGCCAGCAGCTTCCGGACGGGGGATACGCAGTATTTT
- TRBD2 TRBJ2-1 TRBV6-5 CASSSSGLAGPNEQFF TGTGCCAGCAGTTCCTCGGGACTAGCGGGGCCCAATGAGCAGTTCTTC
- - TRBJ1-4 TRBV27 CASSLSLASEKLFF TGTGCCAGCAGTTTATCGCTGGCCTCGGAAAAACTGTTTTTT
- - TRBJ1-2 TRBV5-6 CASSILDRTNYGYTF TGTGCCAGCAGCATTCTCGACAGGACTAACTATGGCTACACCTTC
- - TRBJ2-7 TRBV9 CASSGTREWQYF TGTGCCAGCAGCGGGACAAGGGAATGGCAGTACTTC
- - TRBJ1-1 TRBV6-5 CASSAATLNTEAFF TGTGCCAGCAGCGCCGCGACATTGAACACTGAAGCTTTCTTT
- TRBD1 TRBJ1-1 TRBV7-2 CASSLTGGFTEAFF TGTGCCAGCAGCCTGACAGGGGGCTTTACTGAAGCTTTCTTT